Below are 22 T cell receptor beta chains sequenced from a single sample in a study of cytomegalovirus exposure and HLA in healthy donors. It was with 60 Vbeta and 13 Jbeta primers that the PCR ran. Repertoires were generated with immunoSEQ multiplex PCR, while TCRdb's copy carries only in-frame clones and drops some. Of around 170,000 clones in the sample, around 82% were seen once. The sequenced material came from PBMCs. The receptors come from a boy between 2 and 10 years old in good health and CMV-seronegative.

The chain carries TRBV6-6 and TRBJ2-7; 8 bases agree with TRBD2. There are 15 residues in the CDR3. V was pared by 4 bases and J by 4 bases, with 9 bases of the junction left unmatched. Germline V gene data show CDR1 as MNHNY and CDR2 as SVGAGI (reference sequence). CDR3 sequence (DNA): TGTGCCAGCAGTTGGAATGGGCGGGAGGTGTACGAGCAGTACTTC. Translation gives CASSWNGREVYEQYF.

V usage is TRBV5-1 and J usage is TRBJ2-1; D might be TRBD1 (5 bases). V lost 4 bases, J lost 0 bases, and 8 bases lay in between. This CDR3 has 14 residues. Germline CDR1 SGHRS, CDR2 YFSETQ. The CDR3 DNA sequence: TGCGCCAGCAGCCCGGACACCTCCTACAATGAGCAGTTCTTC. It is translated as CASSPDTSYNEQFF.

This clone was detected once. The V and J genes are TRBV5-1 and TRBJ1-5; a weak D match, TRBD1 (5 bases). The CDR3 is 15 amino acids. The germline V gene has CDR1 SGHRS and CDR2 YFSETQ. V gave up 0 bases and J gave up 3 bases, with 10 bases separating them. CDR3 sequence: CASSLEGENNQPQHF. The CDR3 bases are TGCGCCAGCAGCTTGGAAGGGGAAAACAATCAGCCCCAGCATTTT.

The chain carries TRBV7-9 and TRBJ2-7, with D tentatively TRBD2 (6 bases). CDR1 and CDR2 from the germline V gene are SEHNR and FQNEAQ (reference sequence). This CDR3 contains 16 residues. V lost 2 bases, J lost 2 bases, and 16 bases lay in between. This CDR3 is CASSLRSSGRPYEQYF. The CDR3, as DNA: TGTGCCAGCAGCTTACGATCAAGCGGGCGTCCCTACGAGCAGTACTTC.

This sequence joins TRBV7-9 and TRBJ1-3, with 9 bases identical to TRBD1. The germline V gene encodes CDR1 SEHNR and CDR2 FQNEAQ (reference sequence). With V trimmed by 0 bases and J by 4 bases, 7 bases remained unmatched. The CDR3 covers 17 residues. The CDR3 loop is CASSLAFAGTGGNTIYF. The CDR3 DNA is TGTGCCAGCAGCTTAGCCTTCGCCGGGACAGGGGGAAACACCATATATTTT.

This chain links TRBV5-4 with TRBJ1-4; D remains ambiguous. Germline V lookup: CDR1 SGHNT, CDR2 YYREEE (reference sequence). V dropped 4 bases and J dropped 4 bases, with 14 bases sitting between them. This CDR3 is 15 amino acids long. The chain's CDR3 is CASSPAGVRNEKLFF. The CDR3, as DNA: TGTGCCAGCAGCCCCGCCGGGGTCCGTAATGAAAAACTGTTTTTT. Full variable domain (remainder filled in from reference TRBV5-4 and TRBJ1-4): ETGVTQSPTHLIKTRGQQVTLRCSSQSGHNTVSWYQQALGQGPQFIFQYYREEENGRGNFPPRFSGLQFPNYSSELNVNALELDDSALYLCASSPAGVRNEKLFFGSGTQLSVL.

The rearrangement joins TRBV6-5 to TRBJ1-5; D is ambiguous. CDR3 length: 12 residues. The germline V gene encodes CDR1 MNHEY and CDR2 SVGAGI. Trimming stripped 7 bases from V and 3 bases from J, with 7 bases between. The CDR3 sequence: CASNNYNQPQHF. DNA for the CDR3: TGTGCCAGCAACAATTACAATCAGCCCCAGCATTTT.

The chain recombines TRBV5-1 with TRBJ1-1; possibly TRBD1 for D (5 bases). V lost 0 bases, J lost 5 bases, and 11 bases lay in between. Germline loops: CDR1 SGHRS, CDR2 YFSETQ. The CDR3 runs to 14 residues. DNA of the CDR3: TGCGCCAGCAGCTTGGAAGATCGGGGGACTGAAGCTTTCTTT. Translated, it gives CASSLEDRGTEAFF.

This clone was observed a single time. The chain employs TRBV9 and TRBJ2-3, with D possibly matching TRBD2 (6 bases). The ends were cut back, 4 bases at V and 1 base at J, with 16 bases in the middle. This CDR3 has 16 amino acids. The germline gives CDR1 SGDLS, CDR2 YYNGEE. As DNA, the CDR3 is TGTGCCAGCAGCCCCCCCGGCGGGGCTGGCACAGATACGCAGTATTTT. It codes for CASSPPGGAGTDTQYF. Complete variable domain (other parts from reference TRBV9 and TRBJ2-3): DSGVTQTPKHLITATGQRVTLRCSPRSGDLSVYWYQQSLDQGLQFLIQYYNGEERAKGNILERFSAQQFPDLHSELNLSSLELGDSALYFCASSPPGGAGTDTQYFGPGTRLTVL.

The chain employs TRBV2 and TRBJ1-5; the D gene is possibly TRBD1 (6 bases). The V gene's germline CDR1 is SNHLY and CDR2 FYNNEI. The CDR3 totals 15 residues. V dropped 7 bases and J dropped 7 bases, with 20 bases sitting between them. Written as DNA, the CDR3 is TGTGCCAGCACTCCGTCGGCAGGGGTGAACCAGCCCCAGCATTTT. It codes for CASTPSAGVNQPQHF.

V usage is TRBV7-8 and J usage is TRBJ2-7; 12 nucleotides line up with TRBD2. Germline loops: CDR1 SGHVS, CDR2 FQNEAQ. Losses at the gene ends were 1 base for V and 3 bases for J; bases not matched to a gene: 1. The CDR3 extends over 15 amino acids. This CDR3 reads CASSLGLAGVYEQYF. CDR3 nucleotide sequence: TGTGCCAGCAGCTTAGGACTAGCGGGAGTCTACGAGCAGTACTTC.

This chain uses TRBV2 with TRBJ1-5; tentative D call: TRBD1 (5 bases). CDR1 and CDR2 (germline): SNHLY, FYNNEI. CDR3 length: 13 amino acids. V shed 5 bases and J shed 2 bases, with 7 bases lying between them. The CDR3 here is CASSRGGNQPQHF. CDR3 coding DNA: TGTGCCAGCAGTAGGGGTGGCAATCAGCCCCAGCATTTT.

The chain joins TRBV5-1 to TRBJ1-3; no clear D gene. V was pared by 5 bases and J by 1 base, with 13 bases between. The CDR3 consists of 15 residues. Germline V gene sequence: CDR1 SGHRS, CDR2 YFSETQ. CDR3 sequence: CASRNTAGSGNTIYF. CDR3 bases: TGCGCCAGCAGAAATACGGCGGGGTCTGGAAACACCATATATTTT.

This clone showed up just a few times. The rearrangement links TRBV6-1 to TRBJ2-7; D might be TRBD1 (5 bases). V was cut by 5 bases and J by 0 bases, with 14 bases left in between. The CDR3 has 15 residues. Germline values: CDR1 MNHNS, CDR2 SASEGT. The CDR3 DNA reads TGTGCCAGCAGTCCCCGGACAACTAACTCCTACGAGCAGTACTTC. Protein: CASSPRTTNSYEQYF.

The V and J genes are TRBV2 and TRBJ2-3, with D uncertain. The ends were cut back, 6 bases at V and 2 bases at J, with 12 bases in the middle. CDR3 size: 14 residues. Germline V gene data show CDR1 as SNHLY and CDR2 as FYNNEI. The DNA of the CDR3 is TGTGCCAGCAGAAACGTCGCAGACACAGATACGCAGTATTTT. As protein: CASRNVADTDTQYF. Filled out from reference TRBV2 and TRBJ2-3, the complete variable domain reads EPEVTQTPSHQVTQMGQEVILRCVPISNHLYFYWYRQILGQKVEFLVSFYNNEISEKSEIFDDQFSVERPDGSNFTLKIRSTKLEDSAMYFCASRNVADTDTQYFGPGTRLTVL.

This chain links TRBV4-1 with TRBJ2-1; 16 bases are shared with TRBD2. This CDR3 is 18 amino acids long. Germline values: CDR1 MGHRA, CDR2 YSYEKL. The V and J ends lost 3 bases and 8 bases, in that order; junction bases with no gene match: 10. In DNA form, the CDR3 reads TGCGCCAGCAGCCAGGGAGGGACTAGCGGGAGGGCCGAGGATGAGCAGTTCTTC. It is translated as CASSQGGTSGRAEDEQFF.

V and J are TRBV4-1 and TRBJ1-5; TRBD1 agrees at 7 bases. CDR3 length equals 17 residues. Germline loops: CDR1 MGHRA, CDR2 YSYEKL. The J segment lost 0 bases and the V segment lost 3 bases, leaving 8 bases of the junction unmatched. CDR3 bases: TGCGCCAGCAGCCACAACCCGACAGGGAATAGCAATCAGCCCCAGCATTTT. This codes for CASSHNPTGNSNQPQHF.

This clone turned up a few times. This chain joins TRBV6-5 and TRBJ2-3, with TRBD2 as a possible D gene (6 bases). In germline, CDR1 is MNHEY, CDR2 SVGAGI. The germline V and J ends were trimmed by 4 bases and 8 bases, with 13 bases remaining between them. The CDR3 is made up of 13 amino acids. The CDR3 loop is CASSWEVGGTQYF. The CDR3 DNA reads TGTGCCAGCAGTTGGGAGGTCGGCGGTACGCAGTATTTT.

The chain joins TRBV11-1 to TRBJ2-7, with TRBD1 matching over 11 bases. The CDR3 length is 15 residues. Germline CDR1 reads SGHAT; CDR2 reads FQDESV (reference sequence). V lost 1 base to trimming and J lost 3 bases; unmatched junction nucleotides: 2. The CDR3 bases are TGTGCCAGCAGCTTAGGGACAGGGGGCTTCTACGAGCAGTACTTC. Residues: CASSLGTGGFYEQYF.

Written as DNA, the CDR3 is TGTGCCAGCAGTAGCGGGACAGGGGCCACTGAAGCTTTCTTT. This translates into CASSSGTGATEAFF. The chain has TRBV6-5 and TRBJ1-1, with 10 bases that match TRBD1. The V gene end was trimmed by 5 bases and the J gene end by 4 bases; junction bases not matched to a gene: 4. This CDR3 contains 14 residues. Germline CDR1 MNHEY, CDR2 SVGAGI.

The chain is built from TRBV4-2 and TRBJ1-1; D is ambiguous. The germline gives CDR1 LGHNA, CDR2 YNFKEQ. This CDR3 region has 16 residues. Trimming left V 1 base short and J 2 bases short, with 14 bases between. The CDR3 loop reads CASSQVSPGFNTEAFF. The DNA of the CDR3 is TGTGCCAGCAGCCAAGTATCTCCAGGATTTAACACTGAAGCTTTCTTT.

CDR3 protein: CASSFGTGDQETQYF. CDR3 in DNA: TGCGCCAGCAGCTTTGGGACAGGGGATCAAGAGACCCAGTACTTC. The chain carries TRBV5-1 and TRBJ2-5; 10 nucleotides match TRBD1. This CDR3 has 15 amino acids. J lost 2 bases, V lost 2 bases, and 3 bases had no gene match. CDR1 is SGHRS, CDR2 YFSETQ, per germline.